A selection of T cell receptor beta chains follows, all from one sample in a study of beta chain features in type 1 diabetes. TCRdb's table, derived via immunoSEQ multiplex PCR, lists solely in-frame clones and lacks some. The sample yields some 60,000 clones, 59% seen once. Input material: Tregs from blood. These receptors were taken from a woman between 18 and 29 years old in good health. The CDR3 runs from the conserved cysteine through the conserved F or W. The D gene is left open where the match is weak. Clone size appears in some rows only: once, few, many, or a class for an expanded clone.

D gene,clone size,J gene,V gene,CDR3 protein,CDR3 DNA
NA,NA,TRBJ1-1,TRBV18,CASSPPWAAGGTTEAFF,TGTGCCAGCTCCCCCCCATGGGCCGCCGGGGGGACCACTGAAGCTTTCTTT
NA,NA,TRBJ1-5,TRBV27,CASSLSLGEGPQHF,TGTGCCAGCAGTTTATCGCTCGGGGAAGGGCCCCAGCATTTT
NA,NA,TRBJ2-1,TRBV4-2,CASSQEGGLEQFF,TGTGCCAGCAGCCAAGAGGGCGGACTAGAGCAGTTCTTC
NA,NA,TRBJ1-1,TRBV18,CASSPYTGRATEAFF,TGTGCCAGCTCACCCTACACAGGGCGGGCCACTGAAGCTTTCTTT
TRBD2,NA,TRBJ2-5,TRBV4-2,CASSQDSSGTSGSWETQYF,TGTGCCAGCAGCCAAGACTCCTCGGGGACTAGCGGGAGCTGGGAGACCCAGTACTTC
NA,few,TRBJ2-7,TRBV7-2,CASSLGHRFYEQYF,TGTGCCAGCAGCCTAGGACATCGGTTCTACGAGCAGTACTTC
TRBD2,NA,TRBJ2-5,TRBV7-9,CASSFGTSGEETQYF,TGTGCCAGCAGCTTTGGGACTAGCGGGGAAGAGACCCAGTACTTC
NA,NA,TRBJ2-7,TRBV6-5,CASRLTATYEQYF,TGTGCCAGCAGACTGACAGCGACCTACGAGCAGTACTTC
NA,few,TRBJ2-2,TRBV4-2,CASSQGRDSTGELFF,TGTGCCAGCAGCCAAGGCCGGGACTCCACCGGGGAGCTGTTTTTT
NA,few,TRBJ2-3,TRBV5-1,CASSLVGGALTDTQYF,TGCGCCAGCAGCTTGGTAGGGGGGGCATTGACAGATACGCAGTATTTT
NA,NA,TRBJ1-5,TRBV6-1,CASQGNQPQHF,TGTGCCAGCCAGGGCAATCAGCCCCAGCATTTT
TRBD1,NA,TRBJ1-1,TRBV6-1,CASSPGTGMGPSF,TGTGCCAGCAGCCCCGGGACAGGGATGGGGCCCTCCTTT
TRBD1,few,TRBJ1-1,TRBV10-3,CAIGGQPNTEAFF,TGTGCCATCGGGGGACAGCCGAACACTGAAGCTTTCTTT
TRBD2,NA,TRBJ2-5,TRBV6-1,CASSVGLAGAETQYF,TGTGCCAGCAGTGTCGGACTAGCGGGAGCAGAGACCCAGTACTTC
NA,NA,TRBJ1-1,TRBV30,CAWKPKQETEAFF,TGTGCCTGGAAACCGAAACAGGAGACTGAAGCTTTCTTT
NA,few,TRBJ1-1,TRBV29-1,CSVEDPRGRTEAFF,TGCAGCGTTGAAGATCCGCGGGGAAGGACTGAAGCTTTCTTT
NA,NA,TRBJ2-7,TRBV7-2,CASSLGGGASREQYF,TGTGCCAGCAGCTTAGGGGGGGGCGCCTCGAGGGAGCAGTACTTC
TRBD1,few,TRBJ2-2,TRBV30,CAWSAAGTGGPGELFF,TGTGCCTGGAGTGCAGCCGGGACAGGGGGCCCCGGGGAGCTGTTTTTT
TRBD1,few,TRBJ2-5,TRBV11-2,CASSLMTTGWGETQYF,TGTGCCAGCAGCTTAATGACGACAGGGTGGGGAGAGACCCAGTACTTC
TRBD1,NA,TRBJ1-1,TRBV7-9,CASSSGQGHTEAFF,TGTGCCAGCAGCTCCGGACAGGGTCACACTGAAGCTTTCTTT
TRBD2,NA,TRBJ2-7,TRBV2,CASRVTSGISYEQYF,TGTGCCAGCAGGGTGACTAGCGGGATCTCCTACGAGCAGTACTTC
NA,few,TRBJ2-5,TRBV10-3,CAISVHGNKETQYF,TGTGCCATCAGTGTCCATGGTAACAAAGAGACCCAGTACTTC
TRBD1,few,TRBJ2-7,TRBV11-1,CASSFAGQGFYEQYF,TGTGCCAGCAGCTTCGCCGGACAGGGGTTCTACGAGCAGTACTTC
NA,few,TRBJ1-2,TRBV7-3,CASSSAGHLYGYTF,TGTGCCAGCAGCTCCGCCGGACACCTCTATGGCTACACCTTC
TRBD2,NA,TRBJ2-3,TRBV7-8,CASSPEIAGGRSDTQYF,TGTGCCAGCAGCCCGGAAATAGCGGGAGGCCGATCAGATACGCAGTATTTT
NA,NA,TRBJ2-2,TRBV5-1,CASSLPANTGELFF,TGCGCCAGCAGCTTACCGGCGAACACCGGGGAGCTGTTTTTT
NA,NA,TRBJ1-2,TRBV5-4,CASSLAGLGFYGYTF,TGTGCCAGCAGCTTGGCCGGCTTGGGCTTCTATGGCTACACCTTC
NA,few,TRBJ2-3,TRBV10-3,CAISVQGGGTDTQYF,TGTGCCATCAGTGTTCAGGGTGGAGGCACAGATACGCAGTATTTT
TRBD1,NA,TRBJ1-5,TRBV29-1,CSVSGTDSNQPQHF,TGCAGCGTCTCCGGGACAGATAGCAATCAGCCCCAGCATTTT
TRBD1,NA,TRBJ2-2,TRBV4-1,CASSRTQVRTGRTGELFF,TGCGCCAGCAGCCGGACACAGGTCCGGACAGGGAGGACCGGGGAGCTGTTTTTT
NA,once,TRBJ2-1,TRBV5-1,CASSLGQGSDEQFF,TGCGCCAGCAGCTTGGGTCAGGGGTCGGATGAGCAGTTCTTC
NA,few,TRBJ2-1,TRBV19,CASRPAAEVYNEQFF,TGTGCCAGTAGGCCTGCAGCGGAGGTCTACAATGAGCAGTTCTTC
NA,NA,TRBJ2-3,TRBV7-3,CASSLTRDLVGSDTQYF,TGTGCCAGCAGCTTAACCCGGGACTTAGTTGGTTCAGATACGCAGTATTTT
NA,few,TRBJ1-6,TRBV5-1,CASSFLGGIGSPLHF,TGCGCCAGCAGTTTCCTCGGAGGGATCGGTTCACCCCTCCACTTT
NA,NA,TRBJ2-3,TRBV5-1,CASGSALSTDTQYF,TGCGCCAGCGGCAGCGCGTTAAGCACAGATACGCAGTATTTT
TRBD1,NA,TRBJ2-7,TRBV29-1,CSVEGGQGFYEQYF,TGCAGCGTCGAGGGGGGACAGGGGTTCTACGAGCAGTACTTC
NA,NA,TRBJ1-3,TRBV5-1,CASRPTVSGNTIYF,TGCGCCAGCAGACCCACAGTCTCTGGAAACACCATATATTTT
TRBD1,NA,TRBJ2-7,TRBV2,CASSSGTGEAEQYF,TGTGCCAGCAGCTCCGGGACAGGGGAAGCCGAGCAGTACTTC
TRBD1,NA,TRBJ2-6,TRBV5-1,CASSLPNGTGDGGANVLTF,TGCGCCAGCAGCTTGCCGAACGGGACAGGGGACGGTGGGGCCAACGTCCTGACTTTC
TRBD2,few,TRBJ2-1,TRBV7-2,CASSLVRGVNNEQFF,TGTGCCAGCAGCTTAGTTCGGGGGGTCAACAATGAGCAGTTCTTC